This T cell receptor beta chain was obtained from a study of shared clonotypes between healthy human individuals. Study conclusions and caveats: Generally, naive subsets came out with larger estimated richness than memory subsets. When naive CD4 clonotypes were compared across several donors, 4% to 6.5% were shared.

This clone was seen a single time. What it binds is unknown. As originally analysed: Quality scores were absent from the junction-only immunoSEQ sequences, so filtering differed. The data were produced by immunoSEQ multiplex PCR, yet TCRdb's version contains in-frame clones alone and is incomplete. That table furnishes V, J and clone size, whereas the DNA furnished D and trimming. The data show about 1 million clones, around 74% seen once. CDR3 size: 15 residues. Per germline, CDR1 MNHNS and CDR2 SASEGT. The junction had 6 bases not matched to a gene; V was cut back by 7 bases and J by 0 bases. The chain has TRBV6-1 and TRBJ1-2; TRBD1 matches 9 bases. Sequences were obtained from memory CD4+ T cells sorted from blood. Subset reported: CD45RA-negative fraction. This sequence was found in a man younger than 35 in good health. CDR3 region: CASTRDRASNYGYTF. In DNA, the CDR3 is TGTGCCAGCACCCGGGACAGGGCATCTAACTATGGCTACACCTTC.